Described below is a single T cell receptor (beta chain) sequence and its context. A much larger clone lies one base from this, so it may be a read error. Per the germline V gene, CDR1 is MDHEN and CDR2 is SYDVKM. The CDR3 consists of 12 residues. The germline V and J ends were trimmed by 2 bases and 8 bases, with 7 bases remaining between them. This sample's RNA came from whole unsorted tissue. A modified ARM-PCR protocol with three rounds of nested PCR amplified TCRbeta. TCRdb recomputed calls from the multiplex PCR reads with MiXCR, one row per CDR3 protein. The sample has about 120,000 distinct CDR3 sequences; nearly 85% are singletons. This record comes from a study of tumor and adjacent non-tumor tissue in lung cancer.

The receptor's source is a man between 65 and 80 years old with non-small cell lung cancer. The chain is built from TRBV28 and TRBJ2-4, with D unresolved. Sequencing was done on a sample of lung tumor tissue. The DNA of the CDR3 is TGTGCCAGCAGTTTAGTAAAGTACATTCAGTACTTC. Translation gives CASSLVKYIQYF.